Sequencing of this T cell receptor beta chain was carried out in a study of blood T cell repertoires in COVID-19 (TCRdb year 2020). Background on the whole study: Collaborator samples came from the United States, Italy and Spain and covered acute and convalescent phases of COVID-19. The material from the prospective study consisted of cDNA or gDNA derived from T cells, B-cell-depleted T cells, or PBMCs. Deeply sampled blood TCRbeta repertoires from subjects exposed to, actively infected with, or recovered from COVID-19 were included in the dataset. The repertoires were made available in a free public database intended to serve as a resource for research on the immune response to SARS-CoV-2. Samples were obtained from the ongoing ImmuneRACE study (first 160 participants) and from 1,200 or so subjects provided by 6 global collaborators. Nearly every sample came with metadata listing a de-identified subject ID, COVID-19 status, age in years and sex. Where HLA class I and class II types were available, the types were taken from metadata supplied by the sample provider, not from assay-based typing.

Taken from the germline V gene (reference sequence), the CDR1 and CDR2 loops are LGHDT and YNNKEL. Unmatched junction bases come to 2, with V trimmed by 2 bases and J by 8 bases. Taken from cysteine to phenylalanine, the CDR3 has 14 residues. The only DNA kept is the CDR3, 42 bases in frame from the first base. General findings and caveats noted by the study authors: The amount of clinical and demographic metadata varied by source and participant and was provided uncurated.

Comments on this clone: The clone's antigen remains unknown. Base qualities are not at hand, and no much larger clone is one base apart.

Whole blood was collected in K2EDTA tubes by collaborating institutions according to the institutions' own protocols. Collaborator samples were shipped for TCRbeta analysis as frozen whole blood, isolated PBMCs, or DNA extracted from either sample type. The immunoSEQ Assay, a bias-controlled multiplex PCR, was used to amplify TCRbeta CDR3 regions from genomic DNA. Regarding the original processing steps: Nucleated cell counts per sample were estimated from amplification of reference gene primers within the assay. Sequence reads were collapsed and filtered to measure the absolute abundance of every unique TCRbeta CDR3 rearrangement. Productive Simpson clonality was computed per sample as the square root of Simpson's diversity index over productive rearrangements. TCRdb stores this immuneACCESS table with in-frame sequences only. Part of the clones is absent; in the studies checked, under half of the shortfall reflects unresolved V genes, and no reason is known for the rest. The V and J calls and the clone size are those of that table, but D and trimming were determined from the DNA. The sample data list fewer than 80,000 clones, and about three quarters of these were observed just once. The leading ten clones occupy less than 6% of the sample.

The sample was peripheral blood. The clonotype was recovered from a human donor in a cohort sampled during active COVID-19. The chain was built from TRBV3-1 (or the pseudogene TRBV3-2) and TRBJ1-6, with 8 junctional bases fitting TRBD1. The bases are TGTGCCAGCAGCCAAACAGGGGGGGATTCACCCCTCCACTTT. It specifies CASSQTGGDSPLHF.